The clone carrying this T cell receptor (beta chain) has a count of ten or more. The antigen is not known. A universal primer site arose from template switching, and cDNA bore unique molecular identifiers. MiXCR, run by TCRdb on the 5' RACE reads, gives a single entry per CDR3 protein. This sample yields about 150,000 distinct CDR3 sequences, of which roughly 3.5% are seen a single time; more than 7% belongs to the top ten. Donors uniformly comprised healthy Caucasians. The entry originates in a study of identical twins. Germline trimming cut 5 bases from V and 6 bases from J; bases unmatched to any gene: 16. This CDR3 contains 16 residues. The germline gives CDR1 DFQATT, CDR2 SNEGSKA (reference sequence). Whole-study results and caveats: Possibly, invariant MAIT and iNKT cells partly confounded zero-insertion analyses. Abundant beta clonotypes from cord blood had fewer insertions, unlike memory repertoires, which showed none.

The sequence derives from a man aged 18 to 35 in good health. The sequenced sample was memory T cells sorted from blood. The rearrangement joins TRBV20-1 to TRBJ2-1, with 7 bases aligning to TRBD2. CDR3 protein: CSAVPPWGERGNEQFF. The CDR3 DNA follows: TGCAGTGCTGTTCCACCTTGGGGGGAGCGGGGCAATGAGCAGTTCTTC.